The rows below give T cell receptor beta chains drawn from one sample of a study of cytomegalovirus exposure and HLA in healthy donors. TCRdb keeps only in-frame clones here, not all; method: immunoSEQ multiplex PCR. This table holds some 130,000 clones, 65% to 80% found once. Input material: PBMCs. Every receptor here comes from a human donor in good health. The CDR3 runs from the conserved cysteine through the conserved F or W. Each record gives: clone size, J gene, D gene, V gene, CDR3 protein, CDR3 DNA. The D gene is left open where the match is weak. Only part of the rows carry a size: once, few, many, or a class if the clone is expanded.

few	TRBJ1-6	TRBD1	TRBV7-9	CASSPMAAGQGSPLHF	TGTGCCAGCAGCCCGATGGCGGCGGGACAGGGTTCACCCCTCCACTTT
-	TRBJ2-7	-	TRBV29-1	CSVEGGRDFSYEQYF	TGCAGCGTTGAAGGTGGCCGAGACTTCTCCTACGAGCAGTACTTC
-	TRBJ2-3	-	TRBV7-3	CASSPSSKGGPTDTQYF	TGTGCCAGCAGCCCTTCCTCCAAGGGGGGGCCCACAGATACGCAGTATTTT
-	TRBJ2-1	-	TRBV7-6	CASSLASGRNEQFF	TGTGCCAGCAGCTTAGCTTCGGGGAGAAATGAGCAGTTCTTC
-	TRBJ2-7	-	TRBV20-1	CSAHLVEQYF	TGCAGTGCCCACTTAGTCGAGCAGTACTTC
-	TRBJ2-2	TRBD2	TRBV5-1	CASSLRTSTGELFF	TGCGCCAGCAGCTTGCGGACTAGTACCGGGGAGCTGTTTTTT
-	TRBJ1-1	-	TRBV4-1	CASSPPGGSRDTEAFF	TGCGCCAGCAGCCCACCTGGGGGGTCCAGGGACACTGAAGCTTTCTTT
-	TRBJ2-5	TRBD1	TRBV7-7	CATRGLGETQYF	TGTGCTACGAGGGGGCTCGGCGAGACCCAGTACTTC
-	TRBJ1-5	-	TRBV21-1	CASSKGRDSNQPQHF	TGTGCCAGCAGCAAAGGCCGGGACAGTAATCAGCCCCAGCATTTT
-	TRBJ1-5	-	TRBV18	CASSQDQGQPQHF	TGTGCCAGCTCACAGGACCAGGGCCAGCCCCAGCATTTT
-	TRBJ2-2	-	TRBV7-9	CARPQENTGELFF	TGTGCCAGACCCCAGGAGAACACCGGGGAGCTGTTTTTT
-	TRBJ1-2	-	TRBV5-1	CASSREFGGDGYTF	TGCGCCAGCAGCCGAGAATTCGGAGGGGATGGCTACACCTTC
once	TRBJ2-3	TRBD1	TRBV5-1	CASRGTGDADTQYF	TGCGCCAGCAGGGGGACAGGGGACGCAGATACGCAGTATTTT
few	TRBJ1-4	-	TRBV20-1	CSARQGIALFF	TGCAGTGCTAGACAGGGGATAGCGCTGTTTTTT
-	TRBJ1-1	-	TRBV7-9	CASRPIFDTHTEAFF	TGTGCCAGCAGACCTATCTTTGACACCCACACTGAAGCTTTCTTT
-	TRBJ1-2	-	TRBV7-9	CSSSLSGAGANYGYTF	TGTTCCAGCAGCTTATCAGGTGCGGGGGCTAACTATGGCTACACCTTC
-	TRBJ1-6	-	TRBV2	CASRGGGETPLHF	TGTGCCAGCAGGGGAGGGGGAGAGACACCCCTCCACTTT
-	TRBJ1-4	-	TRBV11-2	CASSLSDGVGNNEKLFF	TGTGCCAGCAGCTTAAGCGACGGGGTGGGGAATAATGAAAAACTGTTTTTT
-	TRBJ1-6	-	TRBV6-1	CASSERKPGLNSPLHF	TGTGCCAGCAGTGAAAGAAAGCCAGGGCTTAATTCACCCCTCCACTTT
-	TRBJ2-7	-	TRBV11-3	CASSLGAGSSYEQYF	TGTGCCAGCAGCTTAGGCGCGGGGTCCTCCTACGAGCAGTACTTC
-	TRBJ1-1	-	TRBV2	CATRDLKYTEAFF	TGTGCCACCCGGGATCTCAAGTACACTGAAGCTTTCTTT
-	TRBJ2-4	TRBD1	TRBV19	CASSMTGKQYF	TGTGCCAGTAGTATGACAGGGAAGCAGTACTTC
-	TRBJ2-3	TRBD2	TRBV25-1	CASSVAGGTDTQYF	TGTGCCAGCAGTGTAGCGGGGGGCACAGATACGCAGTATTTT
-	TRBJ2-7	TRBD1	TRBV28	CASSGVTGTGFPYEQYF	TGTGCCAGCAGTGGAGTGACCGGGACAGGGTTCCCCTACGAGCAGTACTTC
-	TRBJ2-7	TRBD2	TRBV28	CASSLTAGGPSEQYF	TGTGCCAGCAGTTTAACGGCGGGGGGGCCTTCCGAGCAGTACTTC
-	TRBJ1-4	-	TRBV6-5	CASSYGGYGGEKLFF	TGTGCCAGCAGTTACGGGGGTTATGGGGGGGAAAAACTGTTTTTT
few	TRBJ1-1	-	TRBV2	CASSDLSVEAFF	TGTGCCAGCAGTGACCTTAGTGTTGAAGCTTTCTTT
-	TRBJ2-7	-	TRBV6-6	CASSSSTSYEQYF	TGTGCCAGCAGTTCCTCGACAAGCTACGAGCAGTACTTC
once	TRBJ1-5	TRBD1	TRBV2	CASSTTGGLNQPQHF	TGTGCCAGCAGCACGACAGGGGGCCTCAATCAGCCCCAGCATTTT
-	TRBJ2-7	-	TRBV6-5	CASSSRTEPSYEQYF	TGTGCCAGCAGTTCCAGGACAGAACCCTCCTACGAGCAGTACTTC
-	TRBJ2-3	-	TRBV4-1	CASSLGLMTDTQYF	TGCGCCAGCAGCCTCGGACTGATGACAGATACGCAGTATTTT
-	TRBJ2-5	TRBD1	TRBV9	CASSVGQGFETQYF	TGTGCCAGCAGCGTGGGACAGGGGTTCGAGACCCAGTACTTC
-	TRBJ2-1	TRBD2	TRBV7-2	CASSSNGGAHNEQFF	TGTGCCAGCAGCTCAAACGGGGGGGCCCACAATGAGCAGTTCTTC
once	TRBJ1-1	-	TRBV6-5	CASSFRPTGMNTEAFF	TGTGCCAGCAGTTTTCGACCGACAGGTATGAACACTGAAGCTTTCTTT
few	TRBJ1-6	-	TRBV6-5	CASSYSGGLLAPLHF	TGTGCCAGCAGTTACTCTGGAGGGCTTTTGGCACCCCTCCACTTT
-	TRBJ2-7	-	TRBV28	CASSFAGSNGDEQYF	TGTGCCAGCAGTTTCGCAGGCTCTAACGGGGACGAGCAGTACTTC
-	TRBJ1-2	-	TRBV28	CASKIEVYGYTF	TGTGCCAGCAAGATAGAAGTCTATGGCTACACCTTC
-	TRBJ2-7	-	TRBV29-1	CSVAGIDYEQYF	TGCAGTGTGGCAGGGATCGACTACGAGCAGTACTTC
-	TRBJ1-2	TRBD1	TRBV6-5	CASSPGQASYGYTF	TGTGCCAGCAGTCCGGGACAGGCTAGCTATGGCTACACCTTC
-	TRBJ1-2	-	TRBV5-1	CASSGQSAGGYTF	TGCGCCAGCAGCGGCCAATCGGCAGGCGGCTACACCTTC
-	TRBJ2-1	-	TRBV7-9	CASSAEYSGQFF	TGTGCCAGCAGCGCCGAGTACTCTGGGCAGTTCTTC
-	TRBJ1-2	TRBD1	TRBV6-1	CASSASGGTGGYTF	TGTGCCAGCAGTGCCTCAGGGGGCACGGGGGGCTACACCTTC